Following are 11 T cell receptor beta chains from one sample sequenced in a study of PD-L1 blockade in urothelial cancer. The time point was: pretreatment peripheral blood. The table came from immunoSEQ multiplex PCR; TCRdb's copy has only in-frame clones and leaves some out. The sample holds roughly 45,000 clones; 65% to 85% are singletons and the top ten take 15% to 20%. The specimen was PBMCs, collected around atezolizumab (anti-PD-L1) treatment. These receptors all come from a man between 60 and 70 years old with urothelial cancer.

The chain couples TRBV6-1 to TRBJ1-2; no firm D call. This CDR3 spans 14 amino acids. CDR1 and CDR2 (germline): MNHNS, SASEGT. V was clipped by 3 bases and J by 6 bases, with 14 bases between them. In nucleotides, the CDR3 is TGTGCCAGCAGTGAGAGGGCGCATGAGGATGGCTACACCTTC. As protein: CASSERAHEDGYTF.

In this sample, this clone turned up once. This chain joins TRBV6-5 and TRBJ1-4; D is undetermined. V was cut by 3 bases and J by 8 bases, with 13 bases left in between. Germline V lookup: CDR1 MNHEY, CDR2 SVGAGI. CDR3 length: 14 residues. This CDR3 reads CASSYNRGTEKLFF. CDR3 coding DNA: TGTGCCAGCAGTTATAATCGGGGTACCGAAAAACTGTTTTTT.

In DNA, the CDR3 is TGTGCCAGCAGGTGGGGCAGGGCCACAGATACGCAGTATTTT. It specifies CASRWGRATDTQYF. V gene TRBV28 combines with J gene TRBJ2-3; the D gene is possibly TRBD1 (5 bases). The CDR3 has 14 amino acids. Germline V lookup: CDR1 MDHEN, CDR2 SYDVKM. Trimming cost V 6 bases and J 2 bases, with 12 bases left between them.

CDR3 region: CASSFLTGRAPSSSYNEQFF. DNA for the CDR3: TGTGCCAGCAGTTTTTTGACAGGCCGAGCCCCTTCGAGCTCCTACAATGAGCAGTTCTTC. The chain is built from TRBV27 and TRBJ2-1, with a weak D call TRBD1 (6 bases). The V and J ends lost 3 bases and 0 bases respectively, with 24 bases between them. This CDR3 spans 20 amino acids. Germline V gene lookup returns CDR1 MNHEY and CDR2 SMNVEV (reference sequence).

The chain has TRBV6-5 and TRBJ1-6; 10 bases align to TRBD1. The CDR3 consists of 14 residues. The V and J ends lost 4 bases and 10 bases, in that order; junction bases with no gene match: 4. CDR1 is MNHEY and CDR2 is SVGAGI in the germline V gene. The CDR3 DNA reads as TGTGCCAGCAGTTTGACAGGGGGCGGGTCACCCCTCCACTTT. Its protein product is CASSLTGGGSPLHF.

In DNA, the CDR3 is TGTGCCAGCAGTTTCGGACAGGGTGGACACGAGCAGTACTTC. It specifies CASSFGQGGHEQYF. V is TRBV28 and J is TRBJ2-7, with 8 bases lining up with TRBD1. Per the germline V gene, CDR1 is MDHEN and CDR2 is SYDVKM. J lost 5 bases, V lost 3 bases, and 6 bases had no gene match. The CDR3 loop spans 14 amino acids.

The chain employs TRBV28 and TRBJ2-7; TRBD1 is a possible D gene (6 bases). Trimming removed 6 bases from V and 2 bases from J, with 11 bases in between. This CDR3 comprises 13 residues. Germline V gives CDR1 MDHEN, CDR2 SYDVKM. CDR3 residues: CASSIRGTYEQYF. The CDR3 DNA reads as TGTGCCAGCAGCATTAGGGGGACCTACGAGCAGTACTTC.

The gene calls are TRBV11-3 and TRBJ2-7; the D gene is possibly TRBD1 (5 bases). Germline-derived CDR1 and CDR2 are SGHNT and YENEEA. This CDR3 spans 15 amino acids. Between the trimmed V and J ends, which lost 4 bases and 6 bases, there was a span of 19 bases. The CDR3 loop is CASSSGDSYPTEQYF. The CDR3 DNA reads as TGTGCCAGCAGCTCCGGTGACAGTTACCCTACCGAGCAGTACTTC. The whole variable domain, remainder taken from reference TRBV11-3 and TRBJ2-7, is EAGVVQSPRYKIIEKKQPVAFWCNPISGHNTLYWYLQNLGQGPELLIRYENEEAVDDSQLPKDRFSAERLKGVDSTLKIQPAELGDSAVYLCASSSGDSYPTEQYFGPGTRLTVT.

The rearrangement links TRBV13 to TRBJ1-1; D unresolved. The germline V gene encodes CDR1 PRHDT and CDR2 FYEKMQ (reference sequence). This CDR3 region has 11 residues. Trimming left V 6 bases short and J 11 bases short, with 13 bases between. The CDR3 bases are TGTGCCAGCAGTTCCGACGAGGAGGCTTTCTTT. Translated, it gives CASSSDEEAFF. Variable domain in full (rest from reference TRBV13 and TRBJ1-1): AAGVIQSPRHLIKEKRETATLKCYPIPRHDTVYWYQQGPGQDPQFLISFYEKMQSDKGSIPDRFSAQQFSDYHSELNMSSLELGDSALYFCASSSDEEAFFGQGTRLTVV.

The chain combines TRBV7-6 with TRBJ1-1; 8 bases fit TRBD1. J gave up 4 bases and V 3 bases, and 1 base lay outside the gene matches. Germline lookup yields CDR1 SGHVS and CDR2 FNYEAQ. The CDR3 totals 13 residues. CDR3: CASSLQGATEAFF. CDR3 coding DNA: TGTGCCAGCAGCTTGCAGGGGGCCACTGAAGCTTTCTTT.

The CDR3 DNA reads TGTGCCAGTAGAACCTCAGGGGTTGGTTCCATGAACACTGAAGCTTTCTTT. Translating gives CASRTSGVGSMNTEAFF. The rearrangement uses TRBV19 and TRBJ1-1; the D gene is possibly TRBD1 (6 bases). CDR3 length: 17 residues. Deletions cut 6 bases from V and 0 bases from J, with 20 bases between. Germline CDR1 and CDR2: LNHDA and SQIVND (reference sequence).